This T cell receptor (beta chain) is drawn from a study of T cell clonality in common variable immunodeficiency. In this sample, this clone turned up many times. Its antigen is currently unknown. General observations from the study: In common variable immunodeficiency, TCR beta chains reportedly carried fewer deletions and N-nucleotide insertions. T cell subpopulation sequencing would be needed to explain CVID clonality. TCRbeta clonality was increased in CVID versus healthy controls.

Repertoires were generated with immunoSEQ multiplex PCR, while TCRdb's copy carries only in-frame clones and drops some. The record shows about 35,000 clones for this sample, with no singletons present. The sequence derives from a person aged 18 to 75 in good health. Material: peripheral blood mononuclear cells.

The CDR3: CASSTQAGTEAFF. CDR3 bases read: TGTGCCAGCAGTACTCAGGCGGGTACTGAA. The V gene is TRBV2, the J gene TRBJ1-1, with D uncertain. The sequenced fragment ends 3 residues before the CDR3 boundary, so the rest is inferred from the germline J gene. Germline-derived CDR1 and CDR2 are SNHLY and FYNNEI. The CDR3 contains 13 residues. Between the trimmed V and J ends, which lost 5 bases and 5 bases, there was a span of 12 bases.